Listed below are T cell receptor beta chains from one sample, sequenced in a study of ipilimumab plus nivolumab after autologous stem cell transplantation. Assay used: immunoSEQ multiplex PCR; TCRdb lists only in-frame clones, some missing. In the table there are about 18,000 clones, roughly 85% of which are singletons. Sequencing was performed on PBMCs, taken in a trial of ipilimumab plus nivolumab as post-transplant consolidation. The receptors derive from a male donor with diffuse large B-cell lymphoma. CDR3s include the opening cysteine and the closing phenylalanine or tryptophan. The D gene is left open where the match is weak. Part of the rows lack a size; the others show once, few, many or a class for expanded clones.

v_gene,abundance,j_gene,d_gene,CDR3aa,CDR3nt
TRBV18,.,TRBJ2-2,.,CASSPPEGANTGELFF,TGTGCCAGCTCACCTCCCGAAGGGGCTAACACCGGGGAGCTGTTTTTT
TRBV5-6,.,TRBJ2-7,.,CASSLGGDFYEQYF,TGTGCCAGCAGCTTGGGAGGGGACTTCTACGAGCAGTACTTC
TRBV13,.,TRBJ2-1,.,CASSLTDDFSYNEQFF,TGTGCCAGCAGCCTGACGGACGACTTTTCCTACAATGAGCAGTTCTTC
TRBV19,.,TRBJ1-4,.,CASSNVLLRGGEKLFF,TGTGCCAGTAGTAACGTTTTGTTAAGGGGCGGCGAAAAACTGTTTTTT
TRBV5-1,.,TRBJ2-3,.,CASSLEGGPGTDTQYF,TGCGCCAGCAGCTTGGAAGGAGGGCCGGGCACAGATACGCAGTATTTT
TRBV14,.,TRBJ2-7,TRBD2,CASSQKVGLAGGYEQYF,TGTGCCAGCAGCCAAAAAGTCGGACTAGCGGGGGGCTATGAGCAGTACTTC
TRBV7-6,few,TRBJ1-6,TRBD1,CASSLSGGNSPLHF,TGTGCCAGCAGCTTATCAGGGGGAAATTCACCCCTCCACTTT
TRBV27,once,TRBJ1-2,.,CARKRPRVRYGYTF,TGTGCCAGAAAACGACCCCGGGTGCGATATGGCTACACCTTC
TRBV4-1,.,TRBJ2-1,.,CASSLAGGTYNEQFF,TGCGCCAGCAGCCTGGCAGGCGGGACCTACAATGAGCAGTTCTTC
TRBV19,once,TRBJ1-1,.,CASSSTGRASGTEAFF,TGTGCCAGTAGTTCCACAGGGAGGGCATCGGGCACTGAAGCTTTCTTT
TRBV28,.,TRBJ1-3,TRBD1,CASSSTGSEGNTIYF,TGTGCCAGCAGTTCGACAGGGTCGGAAGGAAACACCATATATTTT
TRBV6-5,.,TRBJ1-1,.,CASSYGEGTEAFF,TGTGCCAGCAGTTATGGGGAGGGCACTGAAGCTTTCTTT
TRBV5-1,.,TRBJ2-3,TRBD2,CASSPTAGSLTDTQYF,TGCGCCAGCAGCCCTACAGCGGGGAGCCTCACAGATACGCAGTATTTT
TRBV2,.,TRBJ1-1,.,CASSEALRRNTEAFF,TGTGCCAGCAGTGAAGCGCTTAGGAGAAACACTGAAGCTTTCTTT
TRBV5-1,.,TRBJ2-3,.,CASSYRQVWDTQYF,TGCGCCAGCAGCTACCGACAGGTCTGGGATACGCAGTATTTT
TRBV6-9,.,TRBJ1-2,.,CASSYSKQLDGYTF,TGTGCCAGCAGTTATTCTAAACAGCTTGATGGCTACACCTTC
TRBV9,few,TRBJ2-2,TRBD1,CASSVNRDRGNTGELFF,TGTGCCAGCAGCGTGAACCGGGACAGGGGGAACACCGGGGAGCTGTTTTTT
TRBV7-9,.,TRBJ2-5,.,CASSLSRPGGETQYF,TGTGCCAGCAGCTTAAGTCGGCCAGGGGGGGAGACCCAGTACTTC
TRBV10-3,.,TRBJ2-4,.,CAISEGPNGVIQYF,TGTGCCATCAGTGAGGGCCCAAACGGGGTCATTCAGTACTTC
TRBV5-4,.,TRBJ2-1,.,CASSLDMLSYNEQFF,TGTGCCAGCAGCTTGGACATGTTGTCCTACAATGAGCAGTTCTTC
TRBV9,once,TRBJ2-1,TRBD1,CASSVDGTGDEQFF,TGTGCCAGCAGCGTAGATGGGACAGGGGATGAGCAGTTCTTC
TRBV7-8,.,TRBJ1-2,.,CASSPLGIAYGYTF,TGTGCCAGCAGCCCTCTCGGGATCGCCTATGGCTACACCTTC
TRBV5-6,.,TRBJ1-4,.,CASSLKPDEKLFF,TGTGCCAGCAGCTTGAAGCCCGATGAAAAACTGTTTTTT
TRBV2,.,TRBJ2-3,TRBD1,CASRGTGGTDTQYF,TGTGCCAGCAGGGGGACAGGGGGCACAGATACGCAGTATTTT
TRBV6-5,.,TRBJ2-5,.,CASSRATGKETQYF,TGTGCCAGCAGTCGTGCGACAGGAAAAGAGACCCAGTACTTC
TRBV7-2,once,TRBJ2-5,.,CASSLIATETQYF,TGTGCCAGCAGCTTAATAGCTACAGAGACCCAGTACTTC
TRBV18,.,TRBJ1-1,.,CASSPLRETEAFF,TGTGCCAGCTCACCACTACGTGAGACTGAAGCTTTCTTT
TRBV6-6,.,TRBJ2-1,.,CASSYRTDYNEQFF,TGTGCCAGCAGTTACAGGACAGACTACAATGAGCAGTTCTTC
TRBV6-1,.,TRBJ2-3,TRBD2,CASSDIAGGTDTQYF,TGTGCCAGCAGTGATATAGCGGGGGGCACAGATACGCAGTATTTT
TRBV19,.,TRBJ2-7,.,CASRPTENYEQYF,TGTGCCAGTAGACCTACTGAGAACTACGAGCAGTACTTC
TRBV4-3,.,TRBJ2-3,TRBD2,CASSQDSGGSTDTQYF,TGCGCCAGCAGCCAAGATAGCGGGGGGAGCACAGATACGCAGTATTTT
TRBV10-3,few,TRBJ1-1,.,CAISEYLGAEAFF,TGTGCCATCAGTGAGTATTTGGGCGCTGAAGCTTTCTTT
TRBV27,.,TRBJ2-7,.,CASSLGLGWEQYF,TGTGCCAGCAGTTTGGGTTTGGGGTGGGAGCAGTACTTC
TRBV5-4,.,TRBJ1-4,.,CASTRDGATNEKLFF,TGTGCCAGCACCCGCGACGGTGCAACTAATGAAAAACTGTTTTTT
TRBV19,.,TRBJ2-7,TRBD1,CASSPEGAGEQYF,TGTGCCAGTAGTCCCGAGGGGGCGGGCGAGCAGTACTTC
TRBV5-1,.,TRBJ1-2,.,CASSLLGEGYTF,TGCGCCAGCAGCTTGTTAGGGGAAGGCTACACCTTC
TRBV19,.,TRBJ1-2,TRBD1,CASTFRDRINYGYTF,TGTGCCAGTACTTTCCGGGACAGAATTAACTATGGCTACACCTTC
TRBV2,.,TRBJ2-7,.,CAITVGYEQYF,TGTGCCATCACGGTTGGGTACGAGCAGTACTTC
TRBV27,.,TRBJ1-4,.,CASSPQGGEKLFF,TGTGCCAGCAGTCCCCAGGGTGGCGAAAAACTGTTTTTT
TRBV4-1,.,TRBJ2-6,.,CASSQDRGAAGANVLTF,TGCGCCAGCAGCCAAGATAGGGGGGCGGCTGGGGCCAACGTCCTGACTTTC